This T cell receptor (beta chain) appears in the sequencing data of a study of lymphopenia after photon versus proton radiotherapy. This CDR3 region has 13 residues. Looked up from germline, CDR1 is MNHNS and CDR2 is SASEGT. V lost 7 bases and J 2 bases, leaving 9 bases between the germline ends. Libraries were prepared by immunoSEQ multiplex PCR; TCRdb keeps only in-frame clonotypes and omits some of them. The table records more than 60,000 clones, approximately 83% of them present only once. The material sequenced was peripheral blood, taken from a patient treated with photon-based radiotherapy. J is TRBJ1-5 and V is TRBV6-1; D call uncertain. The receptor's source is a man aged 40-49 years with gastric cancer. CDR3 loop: CASMEQGNQPQHF. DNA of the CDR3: TGTGCCAGCATGGAGCAGGGCAATCAGCCCCAGCATTTT.